This section outlines one T cell receptor beta chain sequence together with its context. Input per TCR library consisted of about 3.5 ug of total RNA. TCRdb reprocessed the 5' RACE reads, with one entry per CDR3 protein and no DNA. The sample has some 150,000 distinct CDR3 sequences. This CDR3 has 16 amino acids. Germline CDR1 SGHTA, CDR2 FQGTGA. The data were obtained in a study of monozygotic twins with inflammatory bowel disease. What was sequenced was blood. This TCR was recovered from a human donor with ulcerative colitis or Crohn's disease, or a healthy co-twin of an affected twin (not recorded which). This chain links TRBV7-3 with TRBJ2-1; the D gene TCRdb calls, TRBD2, cannot be checked with no DNA. CDR3 amino acids: CASSLIKAEETNEQFF.